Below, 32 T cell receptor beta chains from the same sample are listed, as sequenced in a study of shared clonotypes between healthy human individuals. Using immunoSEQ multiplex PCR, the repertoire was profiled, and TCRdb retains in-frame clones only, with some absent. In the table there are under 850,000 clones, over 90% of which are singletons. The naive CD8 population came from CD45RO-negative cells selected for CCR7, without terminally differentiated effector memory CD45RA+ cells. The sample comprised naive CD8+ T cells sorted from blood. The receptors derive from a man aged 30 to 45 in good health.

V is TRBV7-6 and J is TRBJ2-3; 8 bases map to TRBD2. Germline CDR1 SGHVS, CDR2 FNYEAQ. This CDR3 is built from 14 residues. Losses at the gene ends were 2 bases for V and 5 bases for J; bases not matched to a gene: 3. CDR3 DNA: TGTGCCAGCAGCTTACCGGGAGGGGGAGATACGCAGTATTTT. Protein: CASSLPGGGDTQYF.

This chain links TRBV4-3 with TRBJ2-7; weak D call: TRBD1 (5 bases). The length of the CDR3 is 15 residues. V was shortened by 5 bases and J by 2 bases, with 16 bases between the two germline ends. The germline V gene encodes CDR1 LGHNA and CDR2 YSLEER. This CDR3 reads CASSYMITGTYEQYF. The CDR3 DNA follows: TGCGCCAGCAGCTACATGATTACAGGTACCTACGAGCAGTACTTC.

The CDR3 sequence: CASSQDRGGRANEQFF. CDR3 bases: TGCGCCAGCAGCCAAGATAGGGGCGGGAGGGCGAATGAGCAGTTCTTC. The chain carries TRBV4-3 and TRBJ2-1, with 9 bases aligning to TRBD2. CDR1 is LGHNA, CDR2 YSLEER, per germline. The CDR3 runs 16 residues. V lost 0 bases, J lost 7 bases, and 7 bases stayed unmatched.

CDR3 protein: CASSLGQLAGGPRSRTQYF. In nucleotides, the CDR3 is TGTGCCAGCAGCTTAGGTCAACTAGCGGGAGGGCCACGCTCTAGGACCCAGTACTTC. The chain has TRBV7-9 and TRBJ2-5; 13 bases fit TRBD2. V shed 1 base, J shed 7 bases, and the junction held 15 bases outside the gene matches. Per the germline V gene, CDR1 is SEHNR and CDR2 is FQNEAQ (reference sequence). The CDR3 runs to 19 residues.

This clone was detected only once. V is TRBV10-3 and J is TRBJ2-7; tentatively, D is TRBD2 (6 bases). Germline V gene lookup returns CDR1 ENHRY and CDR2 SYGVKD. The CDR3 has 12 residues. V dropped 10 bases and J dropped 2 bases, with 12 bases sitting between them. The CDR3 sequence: CATAGRAYEQYF. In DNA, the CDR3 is TGTGCCACCGCGGGGCGGGCCTACGAGCAGTACTTC.

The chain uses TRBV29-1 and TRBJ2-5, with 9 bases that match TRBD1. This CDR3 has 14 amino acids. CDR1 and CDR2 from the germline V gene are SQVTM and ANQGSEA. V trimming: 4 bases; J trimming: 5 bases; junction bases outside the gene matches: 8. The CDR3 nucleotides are TGCAGCGTTGTTCGGACAGGGGAGGGGGAGACCCAGTACTTC. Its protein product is CSVVRTGEGETQYF.

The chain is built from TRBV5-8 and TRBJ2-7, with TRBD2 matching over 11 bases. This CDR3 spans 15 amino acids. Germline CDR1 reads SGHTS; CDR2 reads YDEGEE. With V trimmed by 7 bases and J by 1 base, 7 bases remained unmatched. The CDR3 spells CASVPGTSGSYEQYF. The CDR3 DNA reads TGTGCCAGCGTCCCCGGGACTAGCGGTTCCTACGAGCAGTACTTC.

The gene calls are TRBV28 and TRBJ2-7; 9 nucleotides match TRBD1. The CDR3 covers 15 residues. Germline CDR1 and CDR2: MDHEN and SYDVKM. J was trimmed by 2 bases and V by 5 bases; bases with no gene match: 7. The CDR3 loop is CASSTWDRVTYEQYF. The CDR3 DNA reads TGTGCCAGCAGTACCTGGGACAGGGTGACCTACGAGCAGTACTTC.

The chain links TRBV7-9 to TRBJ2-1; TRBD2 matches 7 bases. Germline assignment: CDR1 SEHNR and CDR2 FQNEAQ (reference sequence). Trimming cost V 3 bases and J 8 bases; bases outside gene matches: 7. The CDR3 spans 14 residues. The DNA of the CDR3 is TGTGCCAGCAGCTTGCCGACTAGCTCGGATGAGCAGTTCTTC. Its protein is CASSLPTSSDEQFF.

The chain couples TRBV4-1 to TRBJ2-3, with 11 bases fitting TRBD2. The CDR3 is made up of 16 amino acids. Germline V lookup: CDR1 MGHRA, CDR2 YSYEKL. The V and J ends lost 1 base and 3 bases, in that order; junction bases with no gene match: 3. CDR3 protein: CASSQVLAGATDTQYF. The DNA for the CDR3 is TGCGCCAGCAGCCAAGTACTAGCGGGAGCTACAGATACGCAGTATTTT.

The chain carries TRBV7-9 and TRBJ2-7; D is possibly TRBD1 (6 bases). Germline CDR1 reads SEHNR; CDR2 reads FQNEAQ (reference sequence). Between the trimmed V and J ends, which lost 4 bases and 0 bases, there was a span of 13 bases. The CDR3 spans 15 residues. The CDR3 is CASSSPGHLSYEQYF. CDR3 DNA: TGTGCCAGCAGCTCCCCGGGACATCTCTCCTACGAGCAGTACTTC. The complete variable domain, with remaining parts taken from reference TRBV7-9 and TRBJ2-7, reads DTGVSQNPRHKITKRGQNVTFRCDPISEHNRLYWYRQTLGQGPEFLTYFQNEAQLEKSRLLSDRFSAERPKGSFSTLEIQRTEQGDSAMYLCASSSPGHLSYEQYFGPGTRLTVT.

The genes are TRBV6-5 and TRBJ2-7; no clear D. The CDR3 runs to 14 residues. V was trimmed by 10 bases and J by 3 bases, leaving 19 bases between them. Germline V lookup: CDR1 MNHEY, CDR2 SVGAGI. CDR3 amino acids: CATLNSLVGYEQYF. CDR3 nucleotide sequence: TGTGCCACCCTAAATAGTCTGGTGGGCTACGAGCAGTACTTC.

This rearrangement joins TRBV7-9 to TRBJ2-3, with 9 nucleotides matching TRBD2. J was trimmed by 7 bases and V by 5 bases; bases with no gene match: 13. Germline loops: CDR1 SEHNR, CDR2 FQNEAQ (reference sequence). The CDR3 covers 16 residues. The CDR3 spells CASSPRVAGVENTQYF. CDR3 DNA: TGTGCCAGCAGCCCTCGGGTAGCGGGAGTCGAAAATACGCAGTATTTT.

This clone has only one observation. The CDR3 sequence: CASSLVVEGEDTQYF. In DNA, the CDR3 is TGTGCCAGCAGCTTAGTAGTAGAGGGGGAAGATACGCAGTATTTT. The chain employs TRBV7-9 and TRBJ2-3, with D tentatively TRBD1 (6 bases). V lost 1 base, J lost 5 bases, and 13 bases lay in between. Germline assignment: CDR1 SEHNR and CDR2 FQNEAQ (reference sequence). The CDR3 sequence is 15 residues long. The whole variable domain, remainder taken from reference TRBV7-9 and TRBJ2-3, is DTGVSQNPRHKITKRGQNVTFRCDPISEHNRLYWYRQTLGQGPEFLTYFQNEAQLEKSRLLSDRFSAERPKGSFSTLEIQRTEQGDSAMYLCASSLVVEGEDTQYFGPGTRLTVL.

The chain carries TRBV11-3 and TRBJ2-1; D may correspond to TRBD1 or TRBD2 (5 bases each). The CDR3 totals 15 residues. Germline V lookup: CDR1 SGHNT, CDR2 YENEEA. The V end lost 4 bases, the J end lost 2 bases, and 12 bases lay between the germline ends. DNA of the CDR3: TGTGCCAGCAGCTCAGACGGGACGACCTACAATGAGCAGTTCTTC. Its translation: CASSSDGTTYNEQFF.

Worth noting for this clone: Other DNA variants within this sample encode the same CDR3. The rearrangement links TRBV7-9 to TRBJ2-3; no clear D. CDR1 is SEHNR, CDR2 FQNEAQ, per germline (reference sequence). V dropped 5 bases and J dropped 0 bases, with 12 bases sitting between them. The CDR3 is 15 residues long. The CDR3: CASSPRTVSTDTQYF. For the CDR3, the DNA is TGTGCCAGCAGCCCCAGGACGGTTAGCACAGATACGCAGTATTTT.

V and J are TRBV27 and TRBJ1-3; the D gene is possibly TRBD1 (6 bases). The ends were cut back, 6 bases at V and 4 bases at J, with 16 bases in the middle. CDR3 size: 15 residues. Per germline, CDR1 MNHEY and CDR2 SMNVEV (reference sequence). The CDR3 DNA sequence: TGTGCCAGCAGCAAGGGGGTTGCCAGGGGAAACACCATATATTTT. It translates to CASSKGVARGNTIYF.

In DNA form, the CDR3 reads TGTGCCAGCAGAACCAGGGGTTCCGGCCTCTACGAGCAGTACTTC. This gives the protein CASRTRGSGLYEQYF. V usage is TRBV6-5 and J usage is TRBJ2-7; possibly TRBD1 for D (6 bases). The CDR3 is made up of 15 amino acids. Trimming left V 6 bases short and J 3 bases short, with 18 bases between. CDR1 is MNHEY, CDR2 SVGAGI, per germline.

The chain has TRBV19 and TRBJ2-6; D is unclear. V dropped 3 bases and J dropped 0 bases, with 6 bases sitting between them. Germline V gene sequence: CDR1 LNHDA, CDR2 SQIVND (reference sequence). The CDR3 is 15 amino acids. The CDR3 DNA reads TGTGCCAGTAGTATGGGCTTCTCTGGGGCCAACGTCCTGACTTTC. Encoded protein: CASSMGFSGANVLTF.

CDR3 nucleotide sequence: TGTGCCACCAGCAGAGCCCCTCGGGGTTGGGGCGGGGAGTATGAAAAACTGTTTTTT. Translating it yields CATSRAPRGWGGEYEKLFF. The V call is TRBV15, the J call TRBJ1-4; tentative D call: TRBD1 (5 bases). Germline V gives CDR1 LNHNV, CDR2 YYDKDF (reference sequence). V lost 1 base to trimming and J lost 6 bases, with 24 bases between them. The CDR3 covers 19 residues.

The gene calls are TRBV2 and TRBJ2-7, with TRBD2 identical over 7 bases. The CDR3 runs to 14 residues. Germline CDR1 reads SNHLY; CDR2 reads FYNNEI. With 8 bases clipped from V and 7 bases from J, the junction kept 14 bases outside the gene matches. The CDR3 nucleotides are TGTGCCAGCGCTGGGGGGGAAGGGCCCCGGGAGCAGTACTTC. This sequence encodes CASAGGEGPREQYF.

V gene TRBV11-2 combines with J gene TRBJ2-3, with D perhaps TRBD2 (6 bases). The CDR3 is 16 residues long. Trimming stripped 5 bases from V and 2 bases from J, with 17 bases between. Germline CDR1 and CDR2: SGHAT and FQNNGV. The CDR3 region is CASSPGEGRDTDTQYF. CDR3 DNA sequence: TGTGCCAGCAGCCCGGGAGAGGGCCGGGACACAGATACGCAGTATTTT.

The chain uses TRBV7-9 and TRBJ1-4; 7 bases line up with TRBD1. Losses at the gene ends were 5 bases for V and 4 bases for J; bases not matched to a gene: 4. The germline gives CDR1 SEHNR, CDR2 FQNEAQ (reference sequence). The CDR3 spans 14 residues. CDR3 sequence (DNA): TGTGCCAGCAGCCCCGGACAGGATAATGAAAAACTGTTTTTT. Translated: CASSPGQDNEKLFF.

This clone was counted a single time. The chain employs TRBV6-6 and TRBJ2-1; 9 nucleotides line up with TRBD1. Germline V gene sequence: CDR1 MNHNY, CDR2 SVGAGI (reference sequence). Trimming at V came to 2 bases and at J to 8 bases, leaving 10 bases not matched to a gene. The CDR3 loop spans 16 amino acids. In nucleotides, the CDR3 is TGTGCCAGCAGTTACACGCCCGGGACAGGGCCTCATGAGCAGTTCTTC. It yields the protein CASSYTPGTGPHEQFF.

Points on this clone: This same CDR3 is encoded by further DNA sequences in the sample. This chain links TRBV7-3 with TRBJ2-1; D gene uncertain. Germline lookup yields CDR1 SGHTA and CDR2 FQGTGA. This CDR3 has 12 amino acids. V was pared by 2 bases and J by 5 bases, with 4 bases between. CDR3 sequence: CASSLGDNEQFF. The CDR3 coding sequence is TGTGCCAGCAGCTTAGGAGACAATGAGCAGTTCTTC. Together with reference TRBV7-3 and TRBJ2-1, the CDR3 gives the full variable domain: GAGVSQTPSNKVTEKGKYVELRCDPISGHTALYWYRQSLGQGPEFLIYFQGTGAADDSGLPNDRFFAVRPEGSVSTLKIQRTERGDSAVYLCASSLGDNEQFFGPGTRLTVL.

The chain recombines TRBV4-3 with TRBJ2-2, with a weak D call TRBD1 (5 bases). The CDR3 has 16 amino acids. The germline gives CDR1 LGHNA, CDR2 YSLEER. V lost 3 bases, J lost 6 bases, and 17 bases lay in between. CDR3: CASSQRWGHRAGELFF. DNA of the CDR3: TGCGCCAGCAGCCAGCGCTGGGGCCATAGGGCCGGGGAGCTGTTTTTT.

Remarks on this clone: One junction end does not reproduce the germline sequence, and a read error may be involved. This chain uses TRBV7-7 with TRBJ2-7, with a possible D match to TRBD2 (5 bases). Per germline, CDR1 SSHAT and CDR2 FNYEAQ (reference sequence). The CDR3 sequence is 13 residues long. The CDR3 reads CASSLTSGYEQYF. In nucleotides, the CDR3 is TGTGCTAGCAGCTTAACTAGTGGGTACGAGCAGTACTTC.

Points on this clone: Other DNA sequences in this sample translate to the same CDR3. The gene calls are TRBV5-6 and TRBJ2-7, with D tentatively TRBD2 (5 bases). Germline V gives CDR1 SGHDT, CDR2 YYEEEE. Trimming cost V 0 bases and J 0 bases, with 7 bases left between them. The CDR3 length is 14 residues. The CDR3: CASSLGGFSYEQYF. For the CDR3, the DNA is TGTGCCAGCAGCTTGGGCGGGTTCTCCTACGAGCAGTACTTC.

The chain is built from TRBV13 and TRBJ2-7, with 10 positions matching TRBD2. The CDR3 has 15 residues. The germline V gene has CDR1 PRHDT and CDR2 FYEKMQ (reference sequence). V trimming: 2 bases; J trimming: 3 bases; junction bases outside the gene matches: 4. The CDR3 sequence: CASSLWTSGNYEQYF. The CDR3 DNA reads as TGTGCCAGCAGCTTATGGACTAGCGGAAACTACGAGCAGTACTTC.

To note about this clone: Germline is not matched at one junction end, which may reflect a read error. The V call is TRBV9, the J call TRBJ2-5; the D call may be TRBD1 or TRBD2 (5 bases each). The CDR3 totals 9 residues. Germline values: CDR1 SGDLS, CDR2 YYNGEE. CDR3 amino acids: CASSAMGDF. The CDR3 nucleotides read TGTGCCAGCAGCGCCATGGGGGACTTC.

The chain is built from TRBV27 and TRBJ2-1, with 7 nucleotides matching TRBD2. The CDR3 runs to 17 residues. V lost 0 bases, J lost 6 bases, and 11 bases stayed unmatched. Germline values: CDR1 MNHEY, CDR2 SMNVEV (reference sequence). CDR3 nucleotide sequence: TGTGCCAGCAGTTTATCAGAGACTAGCCTAGGGCGCAATGAGCAGTTCTTC. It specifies CASSLSETSLGRNEQFF.

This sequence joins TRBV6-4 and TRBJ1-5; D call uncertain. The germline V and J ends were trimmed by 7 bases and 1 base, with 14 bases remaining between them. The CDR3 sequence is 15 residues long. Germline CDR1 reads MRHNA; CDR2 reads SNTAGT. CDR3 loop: CASMAMRRSNQPQHF. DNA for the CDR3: TGTGCCAGCATGGCTATGAGGCGCAGCAATCAGCCCCAGCATTTT.